This entry describes one T cell receptor (beta chain). The method was immunoSEQ multiplex PCR; TCRdb's version includes in-frame clones alone and lacks a portion of them. Found here are 2,100,000 or so clones, more than 90% of them singletons; the top ten hold 0.1% to 0.15%. Naive CD4+ cells were CD45RA-selected; the remaining cells were memory. The data are from a study of shared clonotypes between healthy human individuals. Study-level information: Donors, aged 18 to 49, were a couple of women and a few men.

Germline V gives CDR1 PRHDT, CDR2 FYEKMQ (reference sequence). The V gene lost 5 bases and the J gene lost 6 bases, with 17 bases spanning the gap. This CDR3 is built from 14 residues. Sequencing input: naive CD4+ T cells sorted from blood. Subset given: CD45RA+ positively selected. The chain combines TRBV13 with TRBJ2-7, with unresolved D. This receptor was obtained from a man aged 18 to 29 in good health. The CDR3 DNA reads TGTGCCAGCAGCCCCCTCAAAAGGGCCTCCGAGCAGTACTTC. Protein: CASSPLKRASEQYF. The full variable domain, its missing parts supplied by reference TRBV13 and TRBJ2-7, is AAGVIQSPRHLIKEKRETATLKCYPIPRHDTVYWYQQGPGQDPQFLISFYEKMQSDKGSIPDRFSAQQFSDYHSELNMSSLELGDSALYFCASSPLKRASEQYFGPGTRLTVT.